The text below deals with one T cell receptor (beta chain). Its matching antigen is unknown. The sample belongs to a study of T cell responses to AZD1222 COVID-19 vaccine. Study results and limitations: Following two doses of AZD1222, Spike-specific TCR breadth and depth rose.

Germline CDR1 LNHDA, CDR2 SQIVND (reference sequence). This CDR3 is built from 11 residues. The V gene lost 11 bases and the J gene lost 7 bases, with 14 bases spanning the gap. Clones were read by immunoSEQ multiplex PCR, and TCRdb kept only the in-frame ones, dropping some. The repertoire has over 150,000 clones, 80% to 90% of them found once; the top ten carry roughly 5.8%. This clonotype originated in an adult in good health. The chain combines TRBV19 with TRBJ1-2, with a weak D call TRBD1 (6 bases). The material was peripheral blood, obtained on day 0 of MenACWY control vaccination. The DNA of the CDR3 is TGTGCCTCAATGGGGGGGCGTGGCTACACCTTC. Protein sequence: CASMGGRGYTF.